The text below deals with one T cell receptor beta chain. No antigen is known for it. The germline V and J ends were trimmed by 5 bases and 1 base, with 19 bases remaining between them. The CDR3 consists of 17 residues. TCRdb fed the reads into MiXCR, producing one record per CDR3 protein. This sample has approximately 1,000,000 distinct CDR3 sequences, with around 32% found just once. This sample is part of a study of T cell repertoires in cytomegalovirus infection. Study-level results: People with CMV and the relevant HLA were identified by cumulative public TCR beta family frequency.

The source of this sequence is a human donor in good health (CMV status not recorded). Some clones in this sample may be carry-over from other donors' samples. J is TRBJ2-3 and V is TRBV12-3 or TRBV12-4, with a weak D call TRBD1 (6 bases). The sequencing here drew on cultured CD8+ T cells from PBMCs, taken from culture after CMV antigen stimulation. The CDR3 loop reads CASSLGPRGWGTDTQYF. The CDR3 nucleotides are TGTGCCAGCAGTCTTGGCCCCAGGGGATGGGGCACAGATACGCAGTATTTT.